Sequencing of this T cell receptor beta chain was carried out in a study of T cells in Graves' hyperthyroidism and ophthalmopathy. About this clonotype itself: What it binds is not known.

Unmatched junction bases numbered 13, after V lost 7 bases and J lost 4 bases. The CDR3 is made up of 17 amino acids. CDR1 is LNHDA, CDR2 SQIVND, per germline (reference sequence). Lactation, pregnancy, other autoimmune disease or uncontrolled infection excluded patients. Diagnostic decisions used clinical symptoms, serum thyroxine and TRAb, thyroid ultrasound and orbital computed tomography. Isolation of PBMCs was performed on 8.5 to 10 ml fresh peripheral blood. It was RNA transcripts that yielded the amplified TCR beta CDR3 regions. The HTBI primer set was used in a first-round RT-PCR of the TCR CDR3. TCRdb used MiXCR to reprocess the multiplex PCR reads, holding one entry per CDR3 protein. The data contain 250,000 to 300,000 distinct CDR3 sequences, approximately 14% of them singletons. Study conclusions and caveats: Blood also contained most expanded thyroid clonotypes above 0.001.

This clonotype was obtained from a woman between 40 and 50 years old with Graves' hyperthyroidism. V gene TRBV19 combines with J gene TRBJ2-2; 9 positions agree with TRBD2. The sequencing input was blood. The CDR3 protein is CASTPQAGAGGTGELFF. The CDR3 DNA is TGTGCCAGTACCCCTCAGGCGGGAGCGGGGGGCACCGGGGAGCTGTTTTTT.